This T cell receptor (beta chain) was captured in a study of blood T cell repertoires in COVID-19. Whole-study context: Acute and convalescent COVID-19 specimens originated in the United States, Italy and Spain.

Germline values: CDR1 LNHDA, CDR2 SQIVND (reference sequence). Trimming stripped 2 bases from V and 4 bases from J, with 11 bases between. The CDR3 length is 14 residues. Assay: immunoSEQ multiplex PCR; the TCRdb copy retains only in-frame clones and omits some. The table lists tens of thousands of clones, about 91% of them singletons. The origin of this receptor is a man aged 35-49 years with COVID-19, enrolled during active disease. The gene calls are TRBV19 and TRBJ1-2, with a tentative D call TRBD1 (5 bases). The sequencing input was peripheral blood. CDR3 in amino acids: CASSIRDGSYGYTF. The CDR3 region has the DNA TGTGCCAGTAGTATAAGGGACGGGAGCTATGGCTACACCTTC.